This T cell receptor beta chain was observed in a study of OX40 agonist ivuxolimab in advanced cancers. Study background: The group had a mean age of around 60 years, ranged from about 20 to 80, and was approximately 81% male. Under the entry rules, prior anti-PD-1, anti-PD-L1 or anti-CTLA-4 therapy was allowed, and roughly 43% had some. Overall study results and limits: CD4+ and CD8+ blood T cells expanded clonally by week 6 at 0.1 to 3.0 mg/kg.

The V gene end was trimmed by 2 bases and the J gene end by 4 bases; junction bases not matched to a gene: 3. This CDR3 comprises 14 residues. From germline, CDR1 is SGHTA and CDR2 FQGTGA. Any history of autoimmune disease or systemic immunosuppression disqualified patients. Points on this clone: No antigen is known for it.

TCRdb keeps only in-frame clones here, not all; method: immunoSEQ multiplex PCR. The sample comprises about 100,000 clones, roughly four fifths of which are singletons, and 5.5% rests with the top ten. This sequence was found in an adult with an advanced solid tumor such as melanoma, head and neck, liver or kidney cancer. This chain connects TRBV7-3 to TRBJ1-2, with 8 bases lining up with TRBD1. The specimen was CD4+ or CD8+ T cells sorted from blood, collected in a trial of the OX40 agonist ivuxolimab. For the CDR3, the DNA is TGTGCCAGCAGCTTAGACAGGGGCGCCTATGGCTACACCTTC. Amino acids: CASSLDRGAYGYTF.